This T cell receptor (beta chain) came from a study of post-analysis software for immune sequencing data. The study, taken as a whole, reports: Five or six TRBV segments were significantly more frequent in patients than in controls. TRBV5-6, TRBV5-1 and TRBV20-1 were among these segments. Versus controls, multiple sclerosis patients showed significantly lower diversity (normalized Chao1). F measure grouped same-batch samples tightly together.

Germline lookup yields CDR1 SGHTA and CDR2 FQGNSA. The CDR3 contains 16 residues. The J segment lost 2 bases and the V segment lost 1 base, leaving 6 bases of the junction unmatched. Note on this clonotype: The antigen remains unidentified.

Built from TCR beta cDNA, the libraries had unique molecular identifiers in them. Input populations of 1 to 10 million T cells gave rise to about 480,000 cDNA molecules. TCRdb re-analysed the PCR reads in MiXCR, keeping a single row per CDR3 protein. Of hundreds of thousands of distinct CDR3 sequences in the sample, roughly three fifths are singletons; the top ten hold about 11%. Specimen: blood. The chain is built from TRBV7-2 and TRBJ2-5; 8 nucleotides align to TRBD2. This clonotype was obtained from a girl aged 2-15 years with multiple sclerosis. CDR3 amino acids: CASSLGVAGTQETQYF. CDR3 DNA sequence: TGTGCCAGCAGCTTAGGGGTAGCGGGAACTCAAGAGACCCAGTACTTC.